The 32 T cell receptor beta chains presented below share a single source sample, sequenced in a study of PD-L1 blockade in urothelial cancer (dated by TCRdb to about 2017). Receptors were amplified or captured by the immunoSEQ multiplex PCR assay. The source is immuneACCESS, and TCRdb retained only in-frame sequences with V and J called. Part of the clones is not carried over; for the studies checked, unresolved V genes explain less than half of this, and the remainder is unexplained. This sample comprises just under 30,000 clones, more than 85% of them detected only once. Jointly, the top ten make up approximately 1.8% of the sample. Sample: PBMCs, taken around atezolizumab (anti-PD-L1) treatment. The receptors were gathered from a man aged 45-65 years with urothelial cancer.

The V call is TRBV28, the J call TRBJ1-1, with TRBD1 identical over 7 bases. The V segment lost 5 bases and the J segment 3 bases; nucleotides outside the gene matches: 18. This CDR3 has 18 residues. From germline, CDR1 is MDHEN and CDR2 SYDVKM. The CDR3 region is CASSPLRGNVKFDTEAFF. The DNA for the CDR3 is TGTGCCAGCAGTCCTCTCAGGGGGAATGTTAAATTTGACACTGAAGCTTTCTTT. The full variable domain, rest sourced from reference TRBV28 and TRBJ1-1, is DVKVTQSSRYLVKRTGEKVFLECVQDMDHENMFWYRQDPGLGLRLIYFSYDVKMKEKGDIPEGYSVSREKKERFSLILESASTNQTSMYLCASSPLRGNVKFDTEAFFGQGTRLTVV.

The rearrangement uses TRBV5-1 and TRBJ2-6; maybe TRBD1 (6 bases). The CDR3 contains 18 residues. V lost 4 bases to trimming and J lost 0 bases, with 17 bases between them. Germline V gives CDR1 SGHRS, CDR2 YFSETQ. The CDR3 is CASSHLGQTSSGANVLTF. In DNA form, the CDR3 reads TGCGCCAGCAGCCACCTTGGACAGACGAGCTCTGGGGCCAACGTCCTGACTTTC. Variable domain in full (rest from reference TRBV5-1 and TRBJ2-6): KAGVTQTPRYLIKTRGQQVTLSCSPISGHRSVSWYQQTPGQGLQFLFEYFSETQRNKGNFPGRFSGRQFSNSRSEMNVSTLELGDSALYLCASSHLGQTSSGANVLTFGAGSRLTVL.

V and J are TRBV19 and TRBJ2-7; 7 nucleotides line up with TRBD2. Germline V CDR1 and CDR2: LNHDA, SQIVND (reference sequence). The CDR3 has 18 amino acids. V was pared by 3 bases and J by 7 bases, with 21 bases of the junction left unmatched. The DNA for the CDR3 is TGTGCCAGTAGTATCTCAGGTAGCGGGTTTCCTAACTTTGGGGAGCAGTACTTC. It is translated as CASSISGSGFPNFGEQYF.

This clone was detected only once. The gene calls are TRBV29-1 and TRBJ2-1, with 9 nucleotides matching TRBD2. The CDR3 covers 14 residues. Germline assignment: CDR1 SQVTM and CDR2 ANQGSEA. Trimming at V came to 7 bases and at J to 5 bases, leaving 9 bases not matched to a gene. CDR3 coding DNA: TGCAGCGCTCCACATAGCGGGAGAAACAATGAGCAGTTCTTC. Translating it yields CSAPHSGRNNEQFF.

This CDR3 reads CASIGDRANTEAFF. The DNA for the CDR3 is TGTGCCAGCATCGGGGACAGAGCCAACACTGAAGCTTTCTTT. This chain links TRBV6-5 with TRBJ1-1; 7 nucleotides align to TRBD1. The CDR3 has 14 amino acids. V gave up 7 bases and J gave up 2 bases; unmatched junction bases: 7. Germline CDR1 MNHEY, CDR2 SVGAGI.

This clone was counted once. The CDR3 spells CSVGAGAGYGYTF. CDR3 DNA sequence: TGCAGCGTTGGCGCAGGGGCAGGATATGGCTACACCTTC. The chain carries TRBV29-1 and TRBJ1-2; D perhaps matches TRBD1 (6 bases). With 4 bases removed from V and 5 bases from J, the gap between germline ends came to 14 bases. CDR1 and CDR2 from the germline V gene are SQVTM and ANQGSEA. CDR3 length: 13 residues. Using reference TRBV29-1 and TRBJ1-2 for the parts outside the CDR3, the full variable domain is SAVISQKPSRDICQRGTSLTIQCQVDSQVTMMFWYRQQPGQSLTLIATANQGSEATYESGFVIDKFPISRPNLTFSTLTVSNMSPEDSSIYLCSVGAGAGYGYTFGSGTRLTVV.

The chain recombines TRBV10-3 with TRBJ2-1, with D maybe TRBD1 (6 bases). Germline V lookup: CDR1 ENHRY, CDR2 SYGVKD. CDR3 length: 14 residues. V lost 6 bases to trimming and J lost 9 bases, with 18 bases between them. CDR3 loop: CAIRGASLSAEQFF. CDR3 nucleotide sequence: TGTGCCATCAGGGGGGCCAGTCTTTCGGCTGAGCAGTTCTTC.

As regards this clone: The junction shows a germline mismatch at one end, possibly a read error. This chain uses TRBV5-6 with TRBJ1-1; weak D call: TRBD1 (5 bases). The CDR3 spans 9 residues. CDR1 is SGHDT, CDR2 YYEEEE, per germline. CDR3 sequence: CASSASDSF. CDR3 sequence (DNA): TGTGCCAGCAGCGCTTCCGACAGCTTT.

V gene TRBV7-9 combines with J gene TRBJ2-1, with D unresolved. This CDR3 contains 11 residues. Per germline, CDR1 SEHNR and CDR2 FQNEAQ (reference sequence). Trimming removed 2 bases at V and 9 bases at J, with 5 bases between. The CDR3 spells CASSLYFEQFF. CDR3 nucleotide sequence: TGTGCCAGCAGCTTATATTTTGAGCAGTTCTTC.

This chain uses TRBV5-4 with TRBJ2-7; possible D gene TRBD2, 6 bases. Germline V gene sequence: CDR1 SGHNT, CDR2 YYREEE (reference sequence). The CDR3 runs to 13 residues. Trimming removed 4 bases from V and 6 bases from J, with 14 bases in between. CDR3 DNA sequence: TGTGCCAGCAGCACCGGGACTTTGTCCGAGCAGTACTTC. Translated: CASSTGTLSEQYF. Filled out from reference TRBV5-4 and TRBJ2-7, the complete variable domain reads ETGVTQSPTHLIKTRGQQVTLRCSSQSGHNTVSWYQQALGQGPQFIFQYYREEENGRGNFPPRFSGLQFPNYSSELNVNALELDDSALYLCASSTGTLSEQYFGPGTRLTVT.

In this sample, this clone turned up once. This chain joins TRBV11-2 and TRBJ1-3; maybe TRBD1 (5 bases). Per germline, CDR1 SGHAT and CDR2 FQNNGV. This CDR3 is built from 16 residues. V was trimmed by 1 base and J by 7 bases, leaving 17 bases between them. The CDR3 coding sequence is TGTGCCAGCAGCTTAGGTGACAGAGGCGCCACGAACACCATATATTTT. Encoded protein: CASSLGDRGATNTIYF. The variable domain in full, completed from reference TRBV11-2 and TRBJ1-3, reads EAGVAQSPRYKIIEKRQSVAFWCNPISGHATLYWYQQILGQGPKLLIQFQNNGVVDDSQLPKDRFSAERLKGVDSTLKIQPAKLEDSAVYLCASSLGDRGATNTIYFGEGSWLTVV.

V is TRBV2 and J is TRBJ2-7; D is perhaps TRBD2 (5 bases). V was pared by 4 bases and J by 3 bases, with 13 bases between. CDR1 and CDR2 (germline): SNHLY, FYNNEI. This CDR3 has 14 amino acids. The CDR3: CASSGRGTLYEQYF. The CDR3 DNA reads as TGTGCCAGCAGTGGCCGGGGAACCCTCTACGAGCAGTACTTC.

This clone was recorded a few times. The V and J genes are TRBV19 and TRBJ2-7, with 7 bases identical to TRBD2. CDR1 LNHDA and CDR2 SQIVND come from the germline V gene (reference sequence). The CDR3 is made up of 15 amino acids. V gave up 6 bases and J gave up 0 bases; unmatched junction bases: 8. The CDR3 region is CASRERDRSSYEQYF. CDR3 nucleotide sequence: TGTGCCAGTAGGGAGCGGGACCGGAGCTCCTACGAGCAGTACTTC.

The CDR3 spells CASSYSGGGGSYEQYF. As DNA, the CDR3 is TGTGCCAGCAGTTACTCGGGTGGGGGAGGATCCTACGAGCAGTACTTC. V is TRBV6-5 and J is TRBJ2-7; tentatively, D is TRBD2 (6 bases). V was shortened by 0 bases and J by 1 base, with 13 bases between the two germline ends. This CDR3 spans 16 amino acids. Germline V CDR1 and CDR2: MNHEY, SVGAGI.

The chain is built from TRBV6-6 and TRBJ1-4; 9 bases align to TRBD1. Trimming cost V 7 bases and J 3 bases; bases outside gene matches: 6. Per the germline V gene, CDR1 is MNHNY and CDR2 is SVGAGI (reference sequence). This CDR3 is 15 amino acids long. The CDR3 bases are TGTGCCAGCAATTCACAGGGGGCGGCTAATGAAAAACTGTTTTTT. Translating gives CASNSQGAANEKLFF.

V and J are TRBV18 and TRBJ2-7, with a tentative D call TRBD2 (5 bases). The length of the CDR3 is 12 residues. The ends were cut back, 2 bases at V and 3 bases at J, with 5 bases in the middle. CDR1 KGHSH and CDR2 LQKENI come from the germline V gene. The CDR3 sequence: CASSPEGYEQYF. As DNA, the CDR3 is TGTGCCAGCTCACCAGAGGGCTACGAGCAGTACTTC. The full variable domain, in which reference TRBV18 and TRBJ2-7 provide the parts outside the CDR3, is NAGVMQNPRHLVRRRGQEARLRCSPMKGHSHVYWYRQLPEEGLKFMVYLQKENIIDESGMPKERFSAEFPKEGPSILRIQQVVRGDSAAYFCASSPEGYEQYFGPGTRLTVT.

On this clone itself: One end of the junction is discordant with germline, which a read error may explain. This sequence joins TRBV7-7 and TRBJ2-2; TRBD1 is a possible D gene (6 bases). Germline CDR1 reads SSHAT; CDR2 reads FNYEAQ (reference sequence). The CDR3 spans 14 residues. DNA of the CDR3: TGTGCTAGCAGCTTGGCAGGGGTTCCCGGGGAGCTGTTTTTT. It specifies CASSLAGVPGELFF.

The CDR3 region has the DNA TGTGCCAGCAGCTGGGGACTAGCGGGAGGCGAGCAGTTCTTC. Translated: CASSWGLAGGEQFF. The chain combines TRBV7-9 with TRBJ2-1; TRBD2 agrees at 15 bases. The CDR3 totals 14 residues. Trimming at V came to 4 bases and at J to 10 bases, leaving 2 bases not matched to a gene. Germline assignment: CDR1 SEHNR and CDR2 FQNEAQ (reference sequence).

V gene TRBV7-8 combines with J gene TRBJ2-3, with 11 bases matching TRBD1. The CDR3 runs 17 residues. From germline, CDR1 is SGHVS and CDR2 FQNEAQ. Trimming removed 3 bases from V and 8 bases from J; junction bases left unmatched: 13. As DNA, the CDR3 is TGTGCCAGCAGCTTGGGACAGGGGGTTGGTTGGTTGACTACGCAGTATTTT. Translated: CASSLGQGVGWLTTQYF.

This chain uses TRBV5-1 with TRBJ2-5; D might be TRBD2 (5 bases). CDR3 size: 14 residues. CDR1 and CDR2 (germline): SGHRS, YFSETQ. The V and J ends lost 6 bases and 5 bases respectively, with 17 bases between them. The CDR3 sequence is CASNEGLPGETQYF. The CDR3 bases are TGCGCCAGCAATGAGGGCCTTCCCGGGGAGACCCAGTACTTC.

V is TRBV5-4 and J is TRBJ1-2, with a possible D match to TRBD1 (6 bases). CDR1 and CDR2 (germline): SGHNT, YYREEE (reference sequence). The CDR3 consists of 16 residues. The ends were cut back, 0 bases at V and 7 bases at J, with 19 bases in the middle. The CDR3 region is CASSLVIDRYPPGYTF. The DNA for the CDR3 is TGTGCCAGCAGCTTGGTAATAGACAGGTATCCTCCTGGCTACACCTTC.

The chain links TRBV11-2 to TRBJ2-6; no clear D gene. Trimming shortened V by 1 base and J by 5 bases, and 12 bases separated the two germline ends. This CDR3 spans 16 amino acids. Germline V CDR1 and CDR2: SGHAT, FQNNGV. CDR3 DNA sequence: TGTGCCAGCAGCTTAGGGGCCAGTAGTAGGGCCAACGTCCTGACTTTC. Translating gives CASSLGASSRANVLTF. The full variable domain, completed using reference TRBV11-2 and TRBJ2-6, is EAGVAQSPRYKIIEKRQSVAFWCNPISGHATLYWYQQILGQGPKLLIQFQNNGVVDDSQLPKDRFSAERLKGVDSTLKIQPAKLEDSAVYLCASSLGASSRANVLTFGAGSRLTVL.

The V gene is TRBV15, the J gene TRBJ1-1, with 10 bases lining up with TRBD1. CDR1 is LNHNV, CDR2 YYDKDF, per germline (reference sequence). Trimming cost V 4 bases and J 5 bases; bases outside gene matches: 4. The CDR3 runs to 14 residues. CDR3 DNA: TGTGCCACCAGCACGGGACAGGGGTCAACTGAAGCTTTCTTT. This encodes CATSTGQGSTEAFF.

The CDR3 region has the DNA TGTGCCAGCAGTCGGACTAGCGGCGCCACAGATACGCAGTATTTT. Translating it yields CASSRTSGATDTQYF. The chain employs TRBV27 and TRBJ2-3, with 10 positions matching TRBD2. This CDR3 is 15 amino acids long. Germline V lookup: CDR1 MNHEY, CDR2 SMNVEV (reference sequence). J lost 2 bases, V lost 5 bases, and 4 bases had no gene match.

This clone came up once. The V and J genes are TRBV2 and TRBJ1-5; tentative D call: TRBD1 (6 bases). Germline V lookup: CDR1 SNHLY, CDR2 FYNNEI. V gave up 10 bases and J gave up 6 bases, with 19 bases separating them. The length of the CDR3 is 14 residues. CDR3 in amino acids: CATQWGGAGQPQHF. The CDR3, as DNA: TGTGCCACCCAATGGGGGGGCGCCGGTCAGCCCCAGCATTTT.

This chain joins TRBV11-2 and TRBJ2-6; D uncertain. The CDR3 is 14 residues long. Germline V gene sequence: CDR1 SGHAT, CDR2 FQNNGV. Trimming cost V 5 bases and J 4 bases, with 9 bases left between them. In nucleotides, the CDR3 is TGTGCCAGCAGCCGAGACGGGGGGGCCAACGTCCTGACTTTC. It yields the protein CASSRDGGANVLTF.

Regarding this clone: At one end, the junction sequence differs from germline, possibly due to a read error. The V and J genes are TRBV7-7 and TRBJ2-1, with D perhaps matching TRBD2 (5 bases). CDR1 and CDR2 (germline): SSHAT, FNYEAQ (reference sequence). The CDR3 length is 14 residues. CDR3 amino acids: CASSLGLGRDEQFF. The CDR3 DNA reads TGTGCTAGCAGCTTAGGACTCGGGCGGGATGAGCAGTTCTTC.

The CDR3 is CASSYPGTSGNTIYF. CDR3 in DNA: TGTGCCAGCAGTTACCCCGGGACTTCTGGAAACACCATATATTTT. This sequence joins TRBV6-6 and TRBJ1-3; possible D gene TRBD1, 5 bases. From germline, CDR1 is MNHNY and CDR2 SVGAGI (reference sequence). The CDR3 covers 15 residues. The V gene lost 2 bases and the J gene lost 1 base, with 9 bases spanning the gap.

The chain couples TRBV7-6 to TRBJ1-5; D uncertain. The length of the CDR3 is 14 residues. V was trimmed by 0 bases and J by 7 bases, leaving 10 bases between them. CDR1 SGHVS and CDR2 FNYEAQ come from the germline V gene. CDR3 sequence (DNA): TGTGCCAGCAGCTTAGCACATACAGACCAGCCCCAGCATTTT. The encoded protein is CASSLAHTDQPQHF.

The chain links TRBV2 to TRBJ2-1; 7 bases align to TRBD1. V trimming: 1 base; J trimming: 15 bases; junction bases outside the gene matches: 6. Germline loops: CDR1 SNHLY, CDR2 FYNNEI. This CDR3 region has 12 residues. DNA of the CDR3: TGTGCCAGCAGTGAAGGAGGGGGCTTGGTGTTCTTC. Protein: CASSEGGGLVFF.

V gene TRBV7-2 combines with J gene TRBJ2-3, with D possibly being TRBD2 (5 bases). Trimming cost V 5 bases and J 4 bases, with 13 bases left between them. The CDR3 is 14 residues long. Germline assignment: CDR1 SGHTA and CDR2 FQGNSA. DNA of the CDR3: TGTGCCAGCAGCCAACCCGGAGGCCCAGATACGCAGTATTTT. It codes for CASSQPGGPDTQYF.

The V call is TRBV19, the J call TRBJ2-5; 7 bases line up with TRBD2. CDR1 LNHDA and CDR2 SQIVND come from the germline V gene (reference sequence). The CDR3 runs 13 residues. V lost 3 bases and J lost 5; bases outside the gene matches: 3. The DNA of the CDR3 is TGTGCCAGTAGTATCGGGGGGAGTGAGACCCAGTACTTC. This gives the protein CASSIGGSETQYF.